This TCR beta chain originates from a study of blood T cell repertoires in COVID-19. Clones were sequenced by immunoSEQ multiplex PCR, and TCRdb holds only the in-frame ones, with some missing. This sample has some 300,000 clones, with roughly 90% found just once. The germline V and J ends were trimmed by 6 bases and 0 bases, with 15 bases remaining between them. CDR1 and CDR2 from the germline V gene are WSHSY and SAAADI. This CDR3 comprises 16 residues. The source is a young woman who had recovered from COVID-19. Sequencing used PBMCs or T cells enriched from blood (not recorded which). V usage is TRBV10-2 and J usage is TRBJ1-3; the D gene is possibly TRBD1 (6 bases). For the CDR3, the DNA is TGCGCCAGCAGGCCACCGACAGGTTACTCTGGAAACACCATATATTTT. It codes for CASRPPTGYSGNTIYF.